The present TCR beta chain was sequenced within a study of tumor-infiltrating lymphocytes in primary liver carcinoma. The wider study: Subjects presented with primary liver carcinoma managed by surgical resection. Sample yields of productive TCRbeta reads, ranging from roughly 3.5 to 8 million, were similar across tissue types.

Comments on this clonotype: Its specificity is not known.

The V end was cut by 7 bases, the J end by 11 bases, with 23 bases between. The CDR3 extends over 14 amino acids. Germline CDR1 and CDR2: MDHEN and SYDVKM. A primer matching the constant region was used to make TCR beta cDNA from approximately 0.45 ug of total RNA. Slightly modified ARM-PCR with three nested multiplex PCR rounds yielded TCR beta libraries. Rounds one and two of PCR, each of roughly 10 cycles, were primed with TRBV1-TRBV30 forward primers and a C-beta reverse primer. TCRdb reprocessed the multiplex PCR reads via MiXCR and lists one record per CDR3 protein. Among around 330,000 distinct CDR3 sequences, 45% to 70% were seen once, and the ten largest hold about a sixth. Germline DNA was extracted alongside blood RNA, which was obtained from unsorted whole blood. Chronic HBV infection was present, with no prior treatment. Study-level points and caveats: The top-250-clone fraction was significantly higher in tumors than in blood (p = 0.039).

Material: peripheral blood. J is TRBJ1-1 and V is TRBV28; D unresolved. This clonotype was obtained from a woman under 40 with primary liver carcinoma and hepatitis B virus infection. CDR3 in DNA: TGTGCCAGCACTCACGTTCAAAGTCTTTCCAGGGCTTTCTTT. Translation gives CASTHVQSLSRAFF.